This entry lists 3 T cell receptor beta chains sequenced from one sample in a study of shared clonotypes between healthy human individuals. Here immunoSEQ multiplex PCR was the method, and the copy in TCRdb shows in-frame clones only, minus some. In the table there are about 2.4 million clones, approximately 93% of which are singletons. Sequencing was done on a sample of naive CD4+ T cells from PBMCs. Documented subset: CD45RA+ positively selected. These receptors were collected from a man aged 18 to 35 in good health. Some clones in this sample may be carry-over from other donors' samples.

V usage is TRBV27 and J usage is TRBJ2-5; perhaps TRBD1 as D (6 bases). CDR1 MNHEY and CDR2 SMNVEV come from the germline V gene (reference sequence). Trimming took 0 bases from V and 7 from J, leaving 12 bases between them. This CDR3 has 14 amino acids. The CDR3 spells CASSLSGGPGTQYF. CDR3 DNA sequence: TGTGCCAGCAGTTTATCTGGGGGCCCAGGGACCCAGTACTTC.

This clone occurred once. J is TRBJ1-3 and V is TRBV5-1; 9 bases map to TRBD1. This CDR3 region has 15 residues. Looked up from germline, CDR1 is SGHRS and CDR2 is YFSETQ. After removal of 3 bases from V and 3 bases from J, the junction contained 4 bases not matched to a gene. The CDR3 nucleotides are TGCGCCAGCAGCTACACAGGGGGCGGTGGAAACACCATATATTTT. Residues: CASSYTGGGGNTIYF.

The chain couples TRBV7-8 to TRBJ2-5; D not resolved. In germline, CDR1 is SGHVS, CDR2 FQNEAQ. The length of the CDR3 is 14 residues. Deletions cut 1 base from V and 4 bases from J, with 10 bases between. The CDR3 is CASSLEGILETQYF. The CDR3 DNA follows: TGTGCCAGCAGCTTAGAAGGTATCCTAGAGACCCAGTACTTC.